Below are 22 T cell receptor beta chains sequenced from a single sample in a study of PD-L1 blockade in urothelial cancer. TCRdb keeps only in-frame clones here, not all; method: immunoSEQ multiplex PCR. The sample carries just under 45,000 clones, 70% to 90% recorded once. This specimen was PBMCs, taken around atezolizumab (anti-PD-L1) treatment. The receptors originated from a woman aged 55-75 years with urothelial cancer.

The chain is built from TRBV27 and TRBJ1-6; D call uncertain. V was shortened by 3 bases and J by 9 bases, with 21 bases between the two germline ends. CDR1 is MNHEY and CDR2 is SMNVEV in the germline V gene (reference sequence). The CDR3 length is 17 residues. The CDR3 protein is CASSFSRFGGRSSPLHF. For the CDR3, the DNA is TGTGCCAGCAGTTTCTCTCGTTTTGGTGGCCGGAGTTCACCCCTCCACTTT.

The chain has TRBV6-5 and TRBJ1-5; D is undetermined. V lost 6 bases to trimming and J lost 3 bases, with 6 bases between them. Germline CDR1 reads MNHEY; CDR2 reads SVGAGI. CDR3 length equals 12 residues. CDR3 DNA: TGTGCCAGCAGCCCAATCAATCAGCCCCAGCATTTT. It translates to CASSPINQPQHF.

The chain links TRBV15 to TRBJ2-7; D perhaps matches TRBD2 (5 bases). Germline V gives CDR1 LNHNV, CDR2 YYDKDF (reference sequence). Trimming shortened V by 0 bases and J by 0 bases, and 9 bases separated the two germline ends. CDR3 length equals 15 residues. The CDR3: CATSRDKGSSYEQYF. In DNA form, the CDR3 reads TGTGCCACCAGCAGAGATAAAGGGAGCTCCTACGAGCAGTACTTC. The full variable domain, in which reference TRBV15 and TRBJ2-7 provide the parts outside the CDR3, is DAMVIQNPRYQVTQFGKPVTLSCSQTLNHNVMYWYQQKSSQAPKLLFHYYDKDFNNEADTPDNFQSRRPNTSFCFLDIRSPGLGDTAMYLCATSRDKGSSYEQYFGPGTRLTVT.

In its sample, this clone was seen once. The chain has TRBV6-1 and TRBJ2-2; D is unresolved. The CDR3 extends over 14 amino acids. Germline CDR1 is MNHNS and CDR2 is SASEGT. The V end was cut by 3 bases, the J end by 5 bases, with 10 bases between. CDR3 sequence (DNA): TGTGCCAGCAGTGATCGGTATCCTACCGGGGAGCTGTTTTTT. The encoded protein is CASSDRYPTGELFF.

The chain couples TRBV4-3 to TRBJ1-5; D uncertain. V lost 4 bases, J lost 7 bases, and 23 bases lay in between. There are 17 residues in the CDR3. Germline-derived CDR1 and CDR2 are LGHNA and YSLEER. The CDR3 region is CASSPDPRGMGRQPQHF. The CDR3 nucleotides are TGCGCCAGCAGCCCCGACCCCCGGGGTATGGGGAGGCAGCCCCAGCATTTT.

This chain connects TRBV7-9 to TRBJ2-7, with 7 bases lining up with TRBD2. This CDR3 has 14 amino acids. Germline V CDR1 and CDR2: SEHNR, FQNEAQ (reference sequence). V dropped 6 bases and J dropped 4; count of bases not matched to a gene: 9. The CDR3 region is CASRPRGDHYEQYF. The CDR3, as DNA: TGTGCCAGCAGACCCCGGGGGGATCATTACGAGCAGTACTTC. Full variable domain (outside the CDR3, taken from reference TRBV7-9 and TRBJ2-7): DTGVSQNPRHKITKRGQNVTFRCDPISEHNRLYWYRQTLGQGPEFLTYFQNEAQLEKSRLLSDRFSAERPKGSFSTLEIQRTEQGDSAMYLCASRPRGDHYEQYFGPGTRLTVT.

The chain combines TRBV5-4 with TRBJ2-1; D gene unclear. There are 14 residues in the CDR3. CDR1 is SGHNT, CDR2 YYREEE, per germline (reference sequence). V lost 2 bases and J lost 0, with 6 bases in between. The CDR3 protein is CASSLKSSYNEQFF. The CDR3 DNA is TGTGCCAGCAGCTTAAAGAGCTCCTACAATGAGCAGTTCTTC.

This sequence joins TRBV6-7 and TRBJ2-1; TRBD2 agrees at 7 bases. TRBV6-7 is an ORF, and what it does is uncertain. The V segment lost 7 bases and the J segment 4 bases; nucleotides outside the gene matches: 16. CDR3 length: 17 amino acids. In DNA, the CDR3 is TGTGCCAGCATCGGACTAGAGGGGTCTTTTTCTTACAATGAGCAGTTCTTC. Protein: CASIGLEGSFSYNEQFF.

The chain joins TRBV5-6 to TRBJ1-1; 8 bases are a match to TRBD1. The J segment lost 0 bases and the V segment lost 3 bases, leaving 7 bases of the junction unmatched. CDR3 length: 16 amino acids. CDR1 and CDR2 from the germline V gene are SGHDT and YYEEEE. The CDR3 DNA reads TGTGCCAGCAGCTATCGGACAGGGCCAATGAACACTGAAGCTTTCTTT. The encoded protein is CASSYRTGPMNTEAFF.

V and J are TRBV28 and TRBJ2-7; TRBD1 matches 7 bases. The CDR3 covers 13 residues. CDR1 and CDR2 (germline): MDHEN, SYDVKM. V shed 4 bases and J 3 bases; nucleotides not matched to a gene: 3. The CDR3 here is CASSSGGRYEQYF. In DNA, the CDR3 is TGTGCCAGCAGTTCAGGGGGACGCTACGAGCAGTACTTC.

The chain joins TRBV28 to TRBJ2-7, with a weak D call TRBD2 (7 bases). This CDR3 spans 14 amino acids. The germline V gene has CDR1 MDHEN and CDR2 SYDVKM. Trimming cost V 3 bases and J 6 bases, with 15 bases left between them. The CDR3 region has the DNA TGTGCCAGCAGTTTTAATCGGGGAGGGGGCGAGCAGTACTTC. It encodes CASSFNRGGGEQYF.

J is TRBJ2-1 and V is TRBV6-1, with TRBD2 matching 8 bases. The CDR3 is made up of 14 amino acids. The germline gives CDR1 MNHNS, CDR2 SASEGT. Unmatched junction bases numbered 5, after V lost 8 bases and J lost 2 bases. CDR3 in amino acids: CASASGRPYNEQFF. In DNA, the CDR3 is TGTGCCAGCGCCAGCGGGAGACCCTACAATGAGCAGTTCTTC.

This clone showed up just a few times. This chain connects TRBV2 to TRBJ2-1; 14 nucleotides match TRBD2. The CDR3 covers 16 residues. Trimming cost V 6 bases and J 8 bases; bases outside gene matches: 9. The germline V gene encodes CDR1 SNHLY and CDR2 FYNNEI. The CDR3 DNA follows: TGTGCCAGCAGACGACCGGGACTAGCGGGAGATGATGAGCAGTTCTTC. Its protein product is CASRRPGLAGDDEQFF.

The chain has TRBV7-6 and TRBJ2-3; D is possibly TRBD2 (8 bases). Trimming removed 4 bases from V and 4 bases from J, with 36 bases in between. The CDR3 is made up of 22 amino acids. CDR1 SGHVS and CDR2 FNYEAQ come from the germline V gene. CDR3 DNA: TGTGCCAGCAGCTACCGGCCACCCACACAGGGGATAGCGGGATGGAGTGCAGATACGCAGTATTTT. Amino acid sequence: CASSYRPPTQGIAGWSADTQYF.

The V call is TRBV21-1, the J call TRBJ2-2; the table's D call TRBD1 went unverified against the DNA. TRBV21-1 constitutes a pseudogene. The CDR3 covers 14 residues. The CDR3 loop is CASSRGQNTGELFF. For the CDR3, the DNA is TGTGCCAGCAGCAGGGGACAGAACACCGGGGAGCTGTTTTTT.

This clone has more than one count but fewer than ten. The chain uses TRBV19 and TRBJ2-5; 11 bases agree with TRBD1. There are 15 residues in the CDR3. The germline V gene encodes CDR1 LNHDA and CDR2 SQIVND (reference sequence). V lost 4 bases, J lost 5 bases, and 6 bases stayed unmatched. The CDR3, as DNA: TGTGCCAGTAGTACCCTCCGGGACAGGGGGGAGACCCAGTACTTC. Encoded protein: CASSTLRDRGETQYF.

A few counts support this clone. The chain has TRBV7-6 and TRBJ1-5, with TRBD1 identical over 8 bases. The V gene's germline CDR1 is SGHVS and CDR2 FNYEAQ. The ends lost 5 bases at V and 4 bases at J; junction bases unmatched: 7. This CDR3 spans 15 amino acids. The CDR3 here is CASSRGTGGNQPQHF. CDR3 sequence (DNA): TGTGCCAGCAGCAGGGGGACAGGCGGTAATCAGCCCCAGCATTTT.

This clone appeared once. The V call is TRBV7-3, the J call TRBJ2-1; 9 bases line up with TRBD2. Germline trimming cut 2 bases from V and 8 bases from J; bases unmatched to any gene: 4. CDR1 SGHTA and CDR2 FQGTGA come from the germline V gene. The CDR3 covers 14 residues. This chain's CDR3 is CASSLVAGGDEQFF. In DNA, the CDR3 is TGTGCCAGCAGCTTAGTCGCGGGAGGGGATGAGCAGTTCTTC.

The gene calls are TRBV5-4 and TRBJ2-5; no clear D. Trimming took off 4 bases at V and 3 bases at J, with 10 bases between the two ends. Germline CDR1 is SGHNT and CDR2 is YYREEE (reference sequence). This CDR3 region has 13 residues. CDR3 DNA sequence: TGTGCCAGCAGCGATAGGAGAAAAGAGACCCAGTACTTC. Protein sequence: CASSDRRKETQYF. Full variable domain (rest looked up from reference TRBV5-4 and TRBJ2-5): ETGVTQSPTHLIKTRGQQVTLRCSSQSGHNTVSWYQQALGQGPQFIFQYYREEENGRGNFPPRFSGLQFPNYSSELNVNALELDDSALYLCASSDRRKETQYFGPGTRLLVL.

The chain employs TRBV27 and TRBJ2-2; 8 bases fit TRBD2. The CDR3 is made up of 15 amino acids. Germline values: CDR1 MNHEY, CDR2 SMNVEV (reference sequence). V shed 6 bases and J 6 bases; nucleotides not matched to a gene: 9. For the CDR3, the DNA is TGTGCCAGCAGCTCAGGGGTTAGCGGGGCCGGGGAGCTGTTTTTT. Protein: CASSSGVSGAGELFF.

V usage is TRBV19 and J usage is TRBJ2-1; 7 nucleotides agree with TRBD2. From germline, CDR1 is LNHDA and CDR2 SQIVND (reference sequence). The CDR3 sequence is 15 residues long. V dropped 5 bases and J dropped 2; count of bases not matched to a gene: 6. CDR3 nucleotide sequence: TGTGCCAGTAGTTCAGGCGGGAGAGCCTACAATGAGCAGTTCTTC. Amino acid sequence: CASSSGGRAYNEQFF.

The chain couples TRBV7-6 to TRBJ2-3; TRBD2 agrees at 10 bases. Trimming took 5 bases from V and 5 from J; bases not matched to a gene: 7. The CDR3 totals 15 residues. Germline V lookup: CDR1 SGHVS, CDR2 FNYEAQ. CDR3 coding DNA: TGTGCCAGCAGCCAAACACTAGCGGGACTAGATACGCAGTATTTT. It is translated as CASSQTLAGLDTQYF.